Listed below are T cell receptor beta chains from one sample, sequenced in a study of OX40 agonist ivuxolimab in advanced cancers. The method was immunoSEQ multiplex PCR; TCRdb's version includes in-frame clones alone and lacks a portion of them. The table lists 60,000 to 70,000 clones, about 89% of them singletons, with 3.5% to 5% in the top ten. The material was CD4+ or CD8+ T cells sorted from blood, obtained in a trial of the OX40 agonist ivuxolimab. These receptor sequences come from an adult with an advanced solid tumor such as melanoma, head and neck, liver or kidney cancer. CDR3s include the opening cysteine and the closing phenylalanine or tryptophan. A D gene is named only where the DNA matches it firmly. Only part of the rows carry a size: once, few, many, or a class if the clone is expanded.

>TRBJ2-2|NA|NA|TRBV9|13
CASSPGAPGELFF
TGTGCCAGCAGCCCGGGGGCCCCTGGGGAGCTGTTTTTT
>TRBJ1-1|NA|NA|TRBV28|16
CASSLAIPGQNTEAFF
TGTGCCAGCAGCCTAGCCATCCCGGGACAGAACACTGAAGCTTTCTTT
>TRBJ1-1|NA|NA|TRBV4-1|15
CASSTRTGRIAEAFF
TGCGCCAGCAGCACACGCACAGGCAGGATAGCTGAAGCTTTCTTT
>TRBJ2-5|TRBD2|NA|TRBV27|11
CASSSGGTQYF
TGTGCCAGCAGCTCGGGAGGGACCCAGTACTTC
>TRBJ2-3|TRBD2|NA|TRBV10-3|18
CAIRPGSRSSGFTDTQYF
TGTGCCATCAGACCCGGCTCCCGATCTAGCGGGTTCACAGATACGCAGTATTTT
>TRBJ1-1|NA|NA|TRBV28|14
CASSPPGPNTEAFF
TGTGCCAGCAGTCCCCCCGGACCGAACACTGAAGCTTTCTTT
>TRBJ1-4|NA|NA|TRBV12-5|13
CASGLGQNEKLFF
TGTGCTAGTGGTTTGGGACAGAATGAAAAACTGTTTTTT
>TRBJ1-1|TRBD1|NA|TRBV27|16
CASSSNPGQGSTEAFF
TGTGCCAGCAGCTCAAACCCGGGACAGGGAAGCACTGAAGCTTTCTTT
>TRBJ2-3|NA|NA|TRBV6-6|11
CASSQTDTQYF
TGTGCCAGCAGCCAGACAGATACGCAGTATTTT
>TRBJ1-5|NA|NA|TRBV19|13
CASSYDRNQPQHF
TGTGCCAGTAGTTATGACAGAAATCAGCCCCAGCATTTT
>TRBJ1-6|NA|NA|TRBV30|12
CAWSGGNSPLHF
TGTGCCTGGAGTGGAGGGAATTCACCCCTCCACTTT
>TRBJ1-5|NA|NA|TRBV28|15
CASRILNSFDQPQHF
TGTGCCAGCAGGATCCTAAACTCATTTGATCAGCCCCAGCATTTT
>TRBJ2-7|NA|NA|TRBV20-1|11
CSLRGGGEQYF
TGCAGTCTTCGAGGGGGGGGCGAGCAGTACTTC
>TRBJ1-2|TRBD1|NA|TRBV29-1|15
CSVGLGTGASGGYTF
TGCAGCGTTGGGCTCGGGACAGGGGCGTCAGGAGGCTACACCTTC
>TRBJ2-3|TRBD2|NA|TRBV11-3|14
CASSLGGGPDTQYF
TGTGCCAGCAGCTTAGGGGGAGGGCCAGATACGCAGTATTTT
>TRBJ1-5|TRBD1|few|TRBV18|14
CASSAGQSNQPQHF
TGTGCCAGCTCGGCGGGACAGAGCAATCAGCCCCAGCATTTT
>TRBJ2-5|NA|NA|TRBV7-9|14
CASSSPGGGETQYF
TGTGCCAGCTCCTCGCCCGGGGGCGGCGAGACCCAGTACTTC
>TRBJ2-7|NA|once|TRBV27|14
CASSLTTGPYEQYF
TGTGCCAGCAGTCTGACCACAGGGCCCTACGAGCAGTACTTC
>TRBJ1-2|NA|NA|TRBV5-4|16
CASSQDWKPRGEGYTF
TGTGCCAGCAGCCAAGATTGGAAGCCGAGGGGGGAAGGCTACACCTTC
>TRBJ2-1|TRBD2|once|TRBV29-1|14
CSVVAGVRGGEQFF
TGCAGCGTGGTAGCGGGAGTGCGGGGTGGTGAGCAGTTCTTC
>TRBJ2-1|TRBD2|once|TRBV7-6|16
CASSTPSGGVRNEQFF
TGTGCCAGCAGCACACCTAGCGGCGGTGTTCGGAATGAGCAGTTCTTC
>TRBJ1-2|NA|NA|TRBV5-4|14
CASSLWGADDGYTF
TGTGCCAGCAGCTTGTGGGGGGCTGACGATGGCTACACCTTC
>TRBJ2-7|NA|NA|TRBV29-1|12
CSVRLSNYEQYF
TGCAGCGTTCGGCTCAGCAACTACGAGCAGTACTTC
>TRBJ2-7|NA|once|TRBV11-3|13
CASSLVRGGEQYF
TGTGCCAGCAGCTTAGTTCGAGGAGGGGAGCAGTACTTC
>TRBJ1-1|NA|once|TRBV7-2|14
CASSSAGVPTEAFF
TGTGCCAGCAGCTCCGCCGGGGTTCCAACTGAAGCTTTCTTT
>TRBJ2-7|TRBD2|NA|TRBV19|17
CASSIDGVSGSTYEQYF
TGTGCCAGTAGTATAGATGGAGTTAGCGGGAGTACCTACGAGCAGTACTTC
>TRBJ2-1|TRBD2|NA|TRBV2|15
CASRVTSGSVDEQFF
TGTGCCAGCAGGGTAACTAGCGGGAGTGTCGATGAGCAGTTCTTC
>TRBJ2-3|TRBD1|few|TRBV7-2|16
CASSRGQGRSTDTQYF
TGTGCCAGCAGCCGTGGACAGGGGCGAAGCACAGATACGCAGTATTTT
>TRBJ2-1|TRBD2|NA|TRBV7-3|15
CASSLGLAGVNEQFF
TGTGCCAGCAGCTTAGGACTAGCGGGGGTCAATGAGCAGTTCTTC
>TRBJ2-7|NA|NA|TRBV7-9|12
CASSVNIYEQYF
TGTGCCAGCAGCGTTAACATCTACGAGCAGTACTTC
>TRBJ2-7|NA|NA|TRBV9|15
CASSVAPGEGYEQYF
TGTGCCAGCAGCGTAGCTCCTGGGGAAGGCTACGAGCAGTACTTC
>TRBJ2-1|NA|NA|TRBV11-2|12
CASTLGTHEQFF
TGTGCCAGCACCCTCGGGACTCATGAGCAGTTCTTC
>TRBJ1-3|NA|once|TRBV14|15
CASSQEGVSRNTIYF
TGTGCCAGCAGCCAAGAGGGGGTCTCCAGAAACACCATATATTTT
>TRBJ2-7|NA|few|TRBV11-2|15
CASSLEEGGIYEQYF
TGTGCCAGCAGCTTAGAAGAGGGCGGGATCTACGAGCAGTACTTC
>TRBJ2-7|TRBD1|few|TRBV4-1|14
CASSTGTGEQEQYF
TGCGCCAGCAGCACCGGGACAGGGGAACAAGAGCAGTACTTC
>TRBJ1-2|NA|NA|TRBV5-6|15
CASSLAPTDHYGYTF
TGTGCCAGCAGCTTGGCCCCGACAGATCACTATGGCTACACCTTC
>TRBJ2-1|NA|NA|TRBV27|13
CASRLQGFSEQFF
TGTGCCAGCAGGCTGCAGGGGTTCTCTGAGCAGTTCTTC
>TRBJ2-1|NA|NA|TRBV9|17
CASSPPEGSGRWDEQFF
TGTGCCAGCAGCCCTCCCGAGGGCAGTGGTAGGTGGGATGAGCAGTTCTTC
>TRBJ2-2|TRBD2|NA|TRBV4-2|15
CASRPSGEDTGELFF
TGTGCCAGCAGACCTAGCGGGGAGGACACCGGGGAGCTGTTTTTT
>TRBJ1-2|NA|NA|TRBV5-1|13
CASRLDSSYGYTF
TGCGCCAGCAGGCTCGACTCCAGCTATGGCTACACCTTC
>TRBJ1-2|NA|NA|TRBV4-1|13
CASSSRGGDGYTF
TGCGCCAGCAGCTCCCGGGGTGGGGATGGCTACACCTTC
>TRBJ1-5|TRBD1|NA|TRBV4-2|16
CASSQTGTVQNQPQHF
TGTGCCAGCAGCCAGACCGGGACAGTCCAAAATCAGCCCCAGCATTTT
>TRBJ2-7|TRBD1|few|TRBV19|15
CASSKSGQGGYEQYF
TGTGCCAGTAGTAAATCGGGACAGGGAGGATACGAGCAGTACTTC
>TRBJ1-2|TRBD1|NA|TRBV28|16
CASSTPATGGRNGYTF
TGTGCCAGCAGTACACCGGCGACAGGGGGCCGGAATGGCTACACCTTC
>TRBJ1-1|NA|NA|TRBV7-7|13
CASSPLTHTEAFF
TGTGCCAGCAGCCCCCTGACCCACACTGAAGCTTTCTTT
>TRBJ2-3|TRBD2|NA|TRBV2|16
CASSPRTSGTGDTQYF
TGTGCCAGCAGTCCGAGGACTAGCGGGACCGGAGATACGCAGTATTTT
>TRBJ2-3|TRBD1|NA|TRBV7-6|16
CASSSRQGASTDTQYF
TGTGCCAGCAGCTCGAGACAGGGGGCAAGCACAGATACGCAGTATTTT
>TRBJ1-2|TRBD1|NA|TRBV7-2|17
CASSLGGQGALNYGYTF
TGTGCCAGCAGCTTAGGGGGACAGGGCGCATTGAACTATGGCTACACCTTC
>TRBJ1-6|TRBD1|NA|TRBV27|17
CASSLGRGQGINSPLHF
TGTGCCAGCAGTTTAGGGAGGGGACAGGGGATTAATTCACCCCTCCACTTT
>TRBJ2-1|TRBD1|NA|TRBV4-3|17
CASSQAAGGPSSSEQFF
TGCGCCAGCAGCCAGGCGGCAGGGGGACCATCGTCGTCTGAGCAGTTCTTC
>TRBJ1-6|NA|NA|TRBV7-6|15
CASSLTGFYNSPLHF
TGTGCCAGCAGCTTAACAGGGTTCTATAATTCACCCCTCCACTTT
>TRBJ2-3|TRBD2|few|TRBV29-1|14
CSVGASGSFDTQYF
TGCAGCGTTGGGGCTAGCGGTTCGTTCGATACGCAGTATTTT